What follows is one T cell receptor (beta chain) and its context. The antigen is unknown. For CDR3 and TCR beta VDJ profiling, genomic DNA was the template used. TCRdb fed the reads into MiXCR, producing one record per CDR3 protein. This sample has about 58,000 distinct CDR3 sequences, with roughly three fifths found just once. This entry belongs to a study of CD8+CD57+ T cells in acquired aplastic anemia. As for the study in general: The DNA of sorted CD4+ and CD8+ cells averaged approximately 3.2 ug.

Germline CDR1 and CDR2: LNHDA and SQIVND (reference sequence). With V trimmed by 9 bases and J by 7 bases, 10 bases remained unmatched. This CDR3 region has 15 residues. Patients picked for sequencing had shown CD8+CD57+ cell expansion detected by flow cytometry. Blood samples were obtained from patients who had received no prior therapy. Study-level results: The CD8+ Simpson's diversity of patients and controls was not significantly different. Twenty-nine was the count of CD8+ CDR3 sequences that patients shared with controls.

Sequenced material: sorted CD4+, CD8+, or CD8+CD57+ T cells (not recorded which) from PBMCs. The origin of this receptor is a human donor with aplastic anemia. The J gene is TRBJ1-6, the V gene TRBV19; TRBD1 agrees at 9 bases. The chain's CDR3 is CASSVWDRDNSPLHF. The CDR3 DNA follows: TGTGCCAGCAGCGTATGGGACAGGGACAATTCACCCCTCCACTTT. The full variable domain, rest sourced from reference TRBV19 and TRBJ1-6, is DGGITQSPKYLFRKEGQNVTLSCEQNLNHDAMYWYRQDPGQGLRLIYYSQIVNDFQKGDIAEGYSVSREKKESFPLTVTSAQKNPTAFYLCASSVWDRDNSPLHFGNGTRLTVT.